A selection of T cell receptor beta chains follows, all from one sample in a study of cytotoxic CD8 clonotypes in ibrutinib-treated CLL. Clones were read by immunoSEQ multiplex PCR, and TCRdb kept only the in-frame ones, dropping some. The table includes 150,000 or so clones, about 70% detected once. This material consisted of PBMCs, taken after 24 months of ibrutinib treatment. Source of these receptors: a human donor with chronic lymphocytic leukemia. Both conserved end residues are part of each CDR3. Fields, in order: J gene, clone size, D gene, V gene, CDR3 DNA, CDR3 protein. The D gene is left open where the match is weak. Size tells how often a clone was seen (once, few, many) or the class of an expanded clone, and some rows leave it out.

J gene: TRBJ1-2
clone size: NA
D gene: NA
V gene: TRBV27
CDR3 DNA: TGTGCCAGCAGTTTATTGCCGGGCTACTATGGCTACACCTTC
CDR3 protein: CASSLLPGYYGYTF

J gene: TRBJ2-7
clone size: NA
D gene: TRBD1
V gene: TRBV27
CDR3 DNA: TGTGCCAGCAAAAGACAGGGTGCCAGCCAGCAGTACTTC
CDR3 protein: CASKRQGASQQYF

J gene: TRBJ2-2
clone size: few
D gene: TRBD1
V gene: TRBV2
CDR3 DNA: TGTGCCAGCAGGATGGGACAGGGGGGCGGGGAGCTGTTTTTT
CDR3 protein: CASRMGQGGGELFF

J gene: TRBJ1-2
clone size: NA
D gene: TRBD1
V gene: TRBV7-3
CDR3 DNA: TGTGCCAGCAGCTTATCCGGGACAGGGGGCGCTTATCGGTATGGCTACACCTTC
CDR3 protein: CASSLSGTGGAYRYGYTF

J gene: TRBJ2-2
clone size: NA
D gene: NA
V gene: TRBV18
CDR3 DNA: TGTGCCAGCTCACCAGTCGGCACCGGGGAGCTGTTTTTT
CDR3 protein: CASSPVGTGELFF

J gene: TRBJ2-5
clone size: NA
D gene: NA
V gene: TRBV6-4
CDR3 DNA: TGTGCCAGCATCCAGGACGGGCGCCAAGAGACCCAGTACTTC
CDR3 protein: CASIQDGRQETQYF

J gene: TRBJ1-2
clone size: NA
D gene: NA
V gene: TRBV7-2
CDR3 DNA: TGTGCCAGCAGCTCCCCCTCGGGGGCCCTCTATGGCTACACCTTC
CDR3 protein: CASSSPSGALYGYTF

J gene: TRBJ2-5
clone size: NA
D gene: TRBD1
V gene: TRBV7-9
CDR3 DNA: TGTGCCAGCAGCAGAGGGACAGGGGTAGTGACCCAGTACTTC
CDR3 protein: CASSRGTGVVTQYF

J gene: TRBJ1-6
clone size: NA
D gene: NA
V gene: TRBV11-2
CDR3 DNA: TGTGCCAGCAGCCAGAATTCACCCCTCCACTTT
CDR3 protein: CASSQNSPLHF

J gene: TRBJ2-5
clone size: NA
D gene: NA
V gene: TRBV7-2
CDR3 DNA: TGTGCCAGCAGCTTAACCCGGGACTCTATGCGGACCCAGTACTTC
CDR3 protein: CASSLTRDSMRTQYF

J gene: TRBJ2-2
clone size: NA
D gene: TRBD2
V gene: TRBV25-1
CDR3 DNA: TGTGCCAGCAGCTTAGCCGCGGGGGAGGACGGGGAGCTGTTTTTT
CDR3 protein: CASSLAAGEDGELFF

J gene: TRBJ1-3
clone size: NA
D gene: NA
V gene: TRBV7-6
CDR3 DNA: TGTGCCAGCAGCTTAGAGGCGGCAGGAAACACCATATATTTT
CDR3 protein: CASSLEAAGNTIYF

J gene: TRBJ2-5
clone size: NA
D gene: TRBD1
V gene: TRBV11-2
CDR3 DNA: TGTGCCAGCAGCGTCGGGACAGTCCAAGAGACCCAGTACTTC
CDR3 protein: CASSVGTVQETQYF

J gene: TRBJ2-2
clone size: NA
D gene: TRBD1
V gene: TRBV6-1
CDR3 DNA: TGTGCCAGCAGTGTGTTAGGGGGCCACAACACCGGGGAGCTGTTTTTT
CDR3 protein: CASSVLGGHNTGELFF

J gene: TRBJ1-1
clone size: NA
D gene: NA
V gene: TRBV27
CDR3 DNA: TGTGCCAGCAGTCCGACTGACAGGCCTGAAGCTTTCTTT
CDR3 protein: CASSPTDRPEAFF

J gene: TRBJ2-7
clone size: NA
D gene: NA
V gene: TRBV7-9
CDR3 DNA: TGTGCCAGCAGCCCCCGGGGGCAGGGGCCCGACACCAGCTCCTACGAGCAGTACTTC
CDR3 protein: CASSPRGQGPDTSSYEQYF

J gene: TRBJ2-7
clone size: few
D gene: TRBD2
V gene: TRBV7-2
CDR3 DNA: TGTGCCAGCAGCTCCCGGCGGGGGGAGCAGTACTTC
CDR3 protein: CASSSRRGEQYF

J gene: TRBJ2-7
clone size: NA
D gene: NA
V gene: TRBV5-6
CDR3 DNA: TGTGCCAGCACGACAGTGCGTTTGGGGTCCTACGAGCAGTACTTC
CDR3 protein: CASTTVRLGSYEQYF

J gene: TRBJ2-2
clone size: once
D gene: NA
V gene: TRBV28
CDR3 DNA: TGTGCCAGCTCGCGGTGGAGAATTTCCACCGGGGAGCTGTTTTTT
CDR3 protein: CASSRWRISTGELFF

J gene: TRBJ1-3
clone size: NA
D gene: NA
V gene: TRBV7-9
CDR3 DNA: TGTGCCAGCAGCGGCCGGCCCCTCTCTGGAAACACCATATATTTT
CDR3 protein: CASSGRPLSGNTIYF

J gene: TRBJ2-5
clone size: NA
D gene: TRBD2
V gene: TRBV10-3
CDR3 DNA: TGTGCCATCAGTGAGCGGGAGGGCCGGGAGACCCAGTACTTC
CDR3 protein: CAISEREGRETQYF

J gene: TRBJ2-2
clone size: NA
D gene: NA
V gene: TRBV7-2
CDR3 DNA: TGTGCCAGCAGCTTAGGGGTCGGGAGCGGGGAGCTGTTTTTT
CDR3 protein: CASSLGVGSGELFF

J gene: TRBJ1-1
clone size: few
D gene: NA
V gene: TRBV18
CDR3 DNA: TGTGCCAGCTCACCACCGCTGGATCGGGCTTTCTTT
CDR3 protein: CASSPPLDRAFF

J gene: TRBJ2-3
clone size: NA
D gene: TRBD2
V gene: TRBV18
CDR3 DNA: TGTGCCAGCTCAAGACTAGCGGGACTGACAGATACGCAGTATTTT
CDR3 protein: CASSRLAGLTDTQYF

J gene: TRBJ2-2
clone size: NA
D gene: NA
V gene: TRBV9
CDR3 DNA: TGTGCCAGCAGCGTAGCGGCTAGGAACACCGGGGAGCTGTTTTTT
CDR3 protein: CASSVAARNTGELFF

J gene: TRBJ2-5
clone size: NA
D gene: NA
V gene: TRBV2
CDR3 DNA: TGTGCCAGCAGTGAAGGGCCCCTTGCGAAAGAGACCCAGTACTTC
CDR3 protein: CASSEGPLAKETQYF

J gene: TRBJ2-2
clone size: NA
D gene: TRBD2
V gene: TRBV5-1
CDR3 DNA: TGCGCCAGCAGTCCAAATGGACTAGCGGTGGCCGGGGAGCTGTTTTTT
CDR3 protein: CASSPNGLAVAGELFF

J gene: TRBJ2-7
clone size: few
D gene: TRBD2
V gene: TRBV5-6
CDR3 DNA: TGTGCCAGCAGCTGGGAGGGCGAGCAGTACTTC
CDR3 protein: CASSWEGEQYF

J gene: TRBJ2-5
clone size: NA
D gene: NA
V gene: TRBV5-1
CDR3 DNA: TGCGCCAGCAGCTTGACGGGACGGAACCAAGAGACCCAGTACTTC
CDR3 protein: CASSLTGRNQETQYF

J gene: TRBJ2-2
clone size: NA
D gene: TRBD1
V gene: TRBV7-9
CDR3 DNA: TGTGCCAGCAGCCCTGGGACAGGGGCCGGGGAGCTGTTTTTT
CDR3 protein: CASSPGTGAGELFF